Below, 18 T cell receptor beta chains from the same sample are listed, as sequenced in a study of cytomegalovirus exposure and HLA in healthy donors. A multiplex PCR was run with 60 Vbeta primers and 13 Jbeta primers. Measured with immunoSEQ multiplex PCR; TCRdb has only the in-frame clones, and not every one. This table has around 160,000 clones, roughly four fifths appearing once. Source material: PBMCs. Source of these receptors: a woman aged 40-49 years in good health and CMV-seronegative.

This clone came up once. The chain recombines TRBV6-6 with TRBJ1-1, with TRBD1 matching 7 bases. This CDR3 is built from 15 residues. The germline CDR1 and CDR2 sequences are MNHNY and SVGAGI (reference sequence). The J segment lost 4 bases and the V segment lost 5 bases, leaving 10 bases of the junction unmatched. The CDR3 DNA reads TGTGCCAGCAGTCTACGCGACAGGGCGGCCACTGAAGCTTTCTTT. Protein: CASSLRDRAATEAFF.

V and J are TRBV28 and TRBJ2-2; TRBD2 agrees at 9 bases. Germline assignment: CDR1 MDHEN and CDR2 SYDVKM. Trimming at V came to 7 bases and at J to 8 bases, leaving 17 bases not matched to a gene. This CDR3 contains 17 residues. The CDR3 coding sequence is TGTGCCAGCACCACCCCGGGACTAGCTTGGACTCAGGGGGAGCTGTTTTTT. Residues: CASTTPGLAWTQGELFF.

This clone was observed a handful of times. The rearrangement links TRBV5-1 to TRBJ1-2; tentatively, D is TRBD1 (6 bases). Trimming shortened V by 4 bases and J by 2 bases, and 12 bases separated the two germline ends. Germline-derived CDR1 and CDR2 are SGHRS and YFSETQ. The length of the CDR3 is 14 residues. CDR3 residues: CASSETGLNYGYTF. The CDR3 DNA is TGCGCCAGCAGCGAAACAGGGTTGAACTATGGCTACACCTTC. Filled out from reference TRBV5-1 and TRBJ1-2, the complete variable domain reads KAGVTQTPRYLIKTRGQQVTLSCSPISGHRSVSWYQQTPGQGLQFLFEYFSETQRNKGNFPGRFSGRQFSNSRSEMNVSTLELGDSALYLCASSETGLNYGYTFGSGTRLTVV.

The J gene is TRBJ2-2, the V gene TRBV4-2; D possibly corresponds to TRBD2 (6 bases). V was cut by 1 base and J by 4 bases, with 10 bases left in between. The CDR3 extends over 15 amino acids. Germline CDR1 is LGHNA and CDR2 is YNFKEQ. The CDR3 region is CASSQVAGLTGELFF. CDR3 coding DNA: TGTGCCAGCAGCCAAGTTGCGGGGCTCACCGGGGAGCTGTTTTTT.

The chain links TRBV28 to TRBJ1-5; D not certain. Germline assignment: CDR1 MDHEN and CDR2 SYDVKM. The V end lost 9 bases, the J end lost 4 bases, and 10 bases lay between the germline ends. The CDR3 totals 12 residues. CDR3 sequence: CASRLANQPQHF. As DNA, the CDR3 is TGTGCCAGTAGACTGGCAAATCAGCCCCAGCATTTT. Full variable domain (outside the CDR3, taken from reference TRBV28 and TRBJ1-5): DVKVTQSSRYLVKRTGEKVFLECVQDMDHENMFWYRQDPGLGLRLIYFSYDVKMKEKGDIPEGYSVSREKKERFSLILESASTNQTSMYLCASRLANQPQHFGDGTRLSIL.

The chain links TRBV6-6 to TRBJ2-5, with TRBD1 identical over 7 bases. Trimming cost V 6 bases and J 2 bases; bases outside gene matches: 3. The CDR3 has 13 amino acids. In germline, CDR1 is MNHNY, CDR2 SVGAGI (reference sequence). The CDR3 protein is CASRGQTQETQYF. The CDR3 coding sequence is TGTGCCAGCAGGGGACAGACACAAGAGACCCAGTACTTC.

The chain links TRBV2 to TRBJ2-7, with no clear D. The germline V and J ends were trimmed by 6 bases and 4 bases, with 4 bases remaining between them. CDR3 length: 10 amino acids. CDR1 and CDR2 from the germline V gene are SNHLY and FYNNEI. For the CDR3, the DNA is TGTGCCAGCAGACTGTACGAGCAGTACTTC. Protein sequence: CASRLYEQYF.

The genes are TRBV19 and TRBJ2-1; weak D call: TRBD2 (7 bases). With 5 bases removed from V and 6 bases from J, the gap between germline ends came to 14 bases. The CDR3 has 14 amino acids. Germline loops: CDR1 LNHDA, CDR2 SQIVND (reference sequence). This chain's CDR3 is CASSVQGGGNEQFF. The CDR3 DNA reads TGTGCCAGTAGTGTACAGGGCGGGGGCAATGAGCAGTTCTTC.

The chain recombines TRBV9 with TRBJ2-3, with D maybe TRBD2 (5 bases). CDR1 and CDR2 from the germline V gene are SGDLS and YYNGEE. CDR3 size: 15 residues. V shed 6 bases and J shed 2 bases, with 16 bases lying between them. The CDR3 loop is CASTIRDGNTDTQYF. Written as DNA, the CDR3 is TGTGCCAGCACCATACGGGATGGCAACACAGATACGCAGTATTTT.

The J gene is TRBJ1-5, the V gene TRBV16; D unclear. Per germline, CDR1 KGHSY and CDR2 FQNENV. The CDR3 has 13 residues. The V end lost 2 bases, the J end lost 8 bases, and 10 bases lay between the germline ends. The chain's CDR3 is CASSQISEEPQHF. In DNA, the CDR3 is TGTGCCAGCAGCCAAATAAGTGAGGAGCCCCAGCATTTT.

The CDR3 region is CASSSLGGEQYF. CDR3 sequence (DNA): TGTGCCAGCAGTTCCCTCGGGGGGGAACAGTACTTC. The V call is TRBV6-6, the J call TRBJ2-7, with 8 positions matching TRBD2. Trimming cost V 4 bases and J 10 bases; bases outside gene matches: 6. Germline CDR1 and CDR2: MNHNY and SVGAGI (reference sequence). The CDR3 is 12 residues long.

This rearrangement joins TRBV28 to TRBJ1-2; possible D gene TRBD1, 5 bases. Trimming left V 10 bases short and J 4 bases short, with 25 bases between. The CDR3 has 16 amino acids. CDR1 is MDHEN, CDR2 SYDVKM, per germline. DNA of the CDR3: TGTGCCACCACCCGGGGGGGAGGGCAGGGCGGCTATGGCTACACCTTC. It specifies CATTRGGGQGGYGYTF.

CDR3 bases: TGTGCCTGGAGTGGCCAGGGCCATCAGCCCCAGCATTTT. It yields the protein CAWSGQGHQPQHF. V gene TRBV30 combines with J gene TRBJ1-5, with D perhaps TRBD1 (5 bases). The germline V gene encodes CDR1 GTSNPN and CDR2 SVGIG (reference sequence). The V end was cut by 1 base, the J end by 5 bases, with 9 bases between. CDR3 length: 13 residues.

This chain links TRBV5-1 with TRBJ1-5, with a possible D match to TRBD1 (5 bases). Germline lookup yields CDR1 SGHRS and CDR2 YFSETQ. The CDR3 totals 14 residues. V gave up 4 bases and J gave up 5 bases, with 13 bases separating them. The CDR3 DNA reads TGCGCCAGCAGCCGCTCCGGAGGGGATCAGCCCCAGCATTTT. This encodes CASSRSGGDQPQHF.

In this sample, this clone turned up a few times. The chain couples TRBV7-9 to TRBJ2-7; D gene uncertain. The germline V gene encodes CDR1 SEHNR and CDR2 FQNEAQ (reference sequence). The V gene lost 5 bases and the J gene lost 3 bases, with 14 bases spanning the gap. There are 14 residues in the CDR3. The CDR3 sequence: CASSERNSDYEQYF. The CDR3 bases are TGTGCCAGCAGCGAGCGAAACTCAGACTACGAGCAGTACTTC.

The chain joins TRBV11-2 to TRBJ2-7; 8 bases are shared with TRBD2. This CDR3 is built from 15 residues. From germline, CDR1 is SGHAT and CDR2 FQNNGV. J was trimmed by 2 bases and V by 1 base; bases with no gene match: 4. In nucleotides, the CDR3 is TGTGCCAGCAGCTTAGTAGGGACTAGAGCCTACGAGCAGTACTTC. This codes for CASSLVGTRAYEQYF.

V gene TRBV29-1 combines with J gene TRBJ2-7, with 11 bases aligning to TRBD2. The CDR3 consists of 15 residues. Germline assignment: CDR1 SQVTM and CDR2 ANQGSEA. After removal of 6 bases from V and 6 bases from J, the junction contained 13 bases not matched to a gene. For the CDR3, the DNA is TGCAGCGTCCTAATAGGGCTAGCGGGAGGAGGCGAGCAGTACTTC. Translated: CSVLIGLAGGGEQYF.

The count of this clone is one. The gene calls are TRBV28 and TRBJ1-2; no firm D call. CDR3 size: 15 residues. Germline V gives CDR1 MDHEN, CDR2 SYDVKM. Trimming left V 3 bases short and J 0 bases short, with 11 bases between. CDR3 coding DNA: TGTGCCAGCAGTTTGTCTCGGGGAGCTAACTATGGCTACACCTTC. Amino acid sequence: CASSLSRGANYGYTF.